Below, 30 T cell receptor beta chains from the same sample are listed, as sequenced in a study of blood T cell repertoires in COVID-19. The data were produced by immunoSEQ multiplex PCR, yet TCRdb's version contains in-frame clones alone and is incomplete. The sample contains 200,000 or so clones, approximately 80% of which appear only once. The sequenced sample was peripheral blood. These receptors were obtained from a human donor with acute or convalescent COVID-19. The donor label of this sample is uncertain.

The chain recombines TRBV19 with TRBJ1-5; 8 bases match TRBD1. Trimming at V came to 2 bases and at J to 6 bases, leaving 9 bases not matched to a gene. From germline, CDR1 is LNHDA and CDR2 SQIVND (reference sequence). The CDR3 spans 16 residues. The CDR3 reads CASSIKDRVNRQPQHF. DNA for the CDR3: TGTGCCAGTAGTATAAAGGACAGGGTAAATCGTCAGCCCCAGCATTTT. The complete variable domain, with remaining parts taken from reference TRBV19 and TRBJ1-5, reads DGGITQSPKYLFRKEGQNVTLSCEQNLNHDAMYWYRQDPGQGLRLIYYSQIVNDFQKGDIAEGYSVSREKKESFPLTVTSAQKNPTAFYLCASSIKDRVNRQPQHFGDGTRLSIL.

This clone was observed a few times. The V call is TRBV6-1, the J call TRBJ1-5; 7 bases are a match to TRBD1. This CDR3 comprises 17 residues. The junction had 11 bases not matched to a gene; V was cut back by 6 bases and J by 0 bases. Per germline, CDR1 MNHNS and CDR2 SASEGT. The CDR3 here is CASRETSGTDSNQPQHF. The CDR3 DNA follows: TGTGCCAGCAGAGAAACTTCCGGGACAGATAGCAATCAGCCCCAGCATTTT.

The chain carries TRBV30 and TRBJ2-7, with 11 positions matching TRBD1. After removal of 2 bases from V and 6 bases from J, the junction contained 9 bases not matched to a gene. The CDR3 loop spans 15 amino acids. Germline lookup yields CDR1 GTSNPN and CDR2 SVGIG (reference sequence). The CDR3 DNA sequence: TGTGCCTGGAGTCCCCGGCGGACAGGGGGCGGCGAGCAGTACTTC. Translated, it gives CAWSPRRTGGGEQYF.

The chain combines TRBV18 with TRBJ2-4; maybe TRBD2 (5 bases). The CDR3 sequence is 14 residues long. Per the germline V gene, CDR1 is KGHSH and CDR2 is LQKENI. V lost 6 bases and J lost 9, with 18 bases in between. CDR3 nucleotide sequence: TGTGCCAGCTCCCCGGGGATCACAGACGGCATTCAGTACTTC. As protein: CASSPGITDGIQYF.

The CDR3 nucleotides are TGTGCCAGCAGTTACCCTTTGACAGGGGGCTCGGGCTATGGCTACACCTTC. Translating gives CASSYPLTGGSGYGYTF. The V gene is TRBV6-2 or TRBV6-3, the J gene TRBJ1-2; 10 bases align to TRBD1. The germline V gene has CDR1 MNHEY and CDR2 SVGEGT. This CDR3 comprises 17 residues. Germline trimming cut 2 bases from V and 4 bases from J; bases unmatched to any gene: 10.

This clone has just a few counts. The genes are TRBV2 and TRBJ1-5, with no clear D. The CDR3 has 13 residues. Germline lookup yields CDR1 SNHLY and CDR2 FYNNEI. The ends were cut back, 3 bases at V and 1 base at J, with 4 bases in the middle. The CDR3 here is CASSDRSNQPQHF. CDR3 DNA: TGTGCCAGCAGTGACAGAAGCAATCAGCCCCAGCATTTT.

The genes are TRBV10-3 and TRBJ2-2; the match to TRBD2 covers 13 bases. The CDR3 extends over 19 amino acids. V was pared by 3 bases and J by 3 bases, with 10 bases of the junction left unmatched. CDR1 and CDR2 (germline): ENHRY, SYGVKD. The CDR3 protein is CAISESLAGGFRDTGELFF. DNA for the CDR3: TGTGCCATCAGTGAATCACTAGCGGGAGGGTTCCGCGACACCGGGGAGCTGTTTTTT.

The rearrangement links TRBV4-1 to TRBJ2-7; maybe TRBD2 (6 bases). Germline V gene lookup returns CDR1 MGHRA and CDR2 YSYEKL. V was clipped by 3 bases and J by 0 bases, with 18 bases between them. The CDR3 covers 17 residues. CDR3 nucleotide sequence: TGCGCCAGCAGCCACCCTCGGAGTGGAGGGGACTCCTACGAGCAGTACTTC. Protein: CASSHPRSGGDSYEQYF.

Written as DNA, the CDR3 is TGTGCCAGCAGTATAGGGACAGAGAACACCGGGGAGCTGTTTTTT. This gives the protein CASSIGTENTGELFF. The rearrangement links TRBV5-4 to TRBJ2-2, with TRBD1 matching 7 bases. The CDR3 runs to 15 residues. Germline lookup yields CDR1 SGHNT and CDR2 YYREEE (reference sequence). The J segment lost 1 base and the V segment lost 5 bases, leaving 5 bases of the junction unmatched.

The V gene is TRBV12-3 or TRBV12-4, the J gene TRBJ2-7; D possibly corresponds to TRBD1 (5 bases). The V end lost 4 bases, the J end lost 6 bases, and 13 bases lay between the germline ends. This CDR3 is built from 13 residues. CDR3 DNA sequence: TGTGCCAGCAGTTGGACACTACGAGGCGAGCAGTACTTC. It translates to CASSWTLRGEQYF.

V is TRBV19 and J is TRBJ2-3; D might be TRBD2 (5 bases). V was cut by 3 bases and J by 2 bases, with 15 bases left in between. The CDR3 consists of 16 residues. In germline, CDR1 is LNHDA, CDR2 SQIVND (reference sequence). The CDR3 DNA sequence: TGTGCCAGTAGTATCGGGCCTAGCAGGTACACAGATACGCAGTATTTT. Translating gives CASSIGPSRYTDTQYF.

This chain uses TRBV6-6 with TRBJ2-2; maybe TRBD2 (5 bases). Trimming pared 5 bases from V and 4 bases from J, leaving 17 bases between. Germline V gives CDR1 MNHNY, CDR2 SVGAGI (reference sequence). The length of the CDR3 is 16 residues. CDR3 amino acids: CASSPALASSTGELFF. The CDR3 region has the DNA TGTGCCAGCAGTCCGGCCCTAGCTTCAAGCACCGGGGAGCTGTTTTTT.

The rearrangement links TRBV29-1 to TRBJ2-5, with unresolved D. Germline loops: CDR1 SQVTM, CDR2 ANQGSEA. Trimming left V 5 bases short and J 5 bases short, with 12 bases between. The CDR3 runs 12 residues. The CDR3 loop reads CSVITNAETQYF. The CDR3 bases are TGCAGCGTTATAACTAATGCCGAGACCCAGTACTTC.

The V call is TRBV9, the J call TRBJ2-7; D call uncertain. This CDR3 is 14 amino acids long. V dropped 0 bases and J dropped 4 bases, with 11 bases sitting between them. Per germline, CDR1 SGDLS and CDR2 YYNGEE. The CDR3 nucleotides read TGTGCCAGCAGCGTAGACTATTTTGGGTACGAGCAGTACTTC. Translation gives CASSVDYFGYEQYF. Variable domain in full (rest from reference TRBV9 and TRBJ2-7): DSGVTQTPKHLITATGQRVTLRCSPRSGDLSVYWYQQSLDQGLQFLIQYYNGEERAKGNILERFSAQQFPDLHSELNLSSLELGDSALYFCASSVDYFGYEQYFGPGTRLTVT.

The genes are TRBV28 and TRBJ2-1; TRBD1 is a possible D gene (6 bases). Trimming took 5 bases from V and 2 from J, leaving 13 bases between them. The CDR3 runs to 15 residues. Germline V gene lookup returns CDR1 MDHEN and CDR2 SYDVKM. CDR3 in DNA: TGTGCCAGCAGTCCAGCACAGGGAACCTACAATGAGCAGTTCTTC. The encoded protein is CASSPAQGTYNEQFF.

CDR3 coding DNA: TGCAGCGCTGTAGCGGATAGCACAGATACGCAGTATTTT. Translating gives CSAVADSTDTQYF. V gene TRBV29-1 combines with J gene TRBJ2-3; a weak D match, TRBD2 (6 bases). CDR1 SQVTM and CDR2 ANQGSEA come from the germline V gene. CDR3 size: 13 residues. V lost 7 bases, J lost 0 bases, and 11 bases lay in between.

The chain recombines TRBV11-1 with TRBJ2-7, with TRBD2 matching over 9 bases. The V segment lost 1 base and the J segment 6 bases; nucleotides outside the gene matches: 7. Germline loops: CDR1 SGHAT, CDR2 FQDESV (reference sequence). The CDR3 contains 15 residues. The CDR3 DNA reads TGTGCCAGCAGCTTAGATGTAGCGGGAGCGCTCGAGCAGTACTTC. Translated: CASSLDVAGALEQYF.

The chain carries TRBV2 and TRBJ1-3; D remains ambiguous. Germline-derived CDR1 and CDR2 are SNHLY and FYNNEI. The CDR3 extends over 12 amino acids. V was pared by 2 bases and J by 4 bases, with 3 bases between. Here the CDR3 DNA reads TGTGCCAGCAGTGAACGGGGAAACACCATATATTTT. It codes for CASSERGNTIYF. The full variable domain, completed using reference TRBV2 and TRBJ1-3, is EPEVTQTPSHQVTQMGQEVILRCVPISNHLYFYWYRQILGQKVEFLVSFYNNEISEKSEIFDDQFSVERPDGSNFTLKIRSTKLEDSAMYFCASSERGNTIYFGEGSWLTVV.

Here the CDR3 reads CASSRPTGGDTGELFF. CDR3 coding DNA: TGTGCCAGCTCACGGCCGACAGGGGGCGACACCGGGGAGCTGTTTTTT. The chain combines TRBV18 with TRBJ2-2; 10 positions match TRBD1. This CDR3 contains 16 residues. Germline V gives CDR1 KGHSH, CDR2 LQKENI. Trimming took 4 bases from V and 3 from J; bases not matched to a gene: 5.

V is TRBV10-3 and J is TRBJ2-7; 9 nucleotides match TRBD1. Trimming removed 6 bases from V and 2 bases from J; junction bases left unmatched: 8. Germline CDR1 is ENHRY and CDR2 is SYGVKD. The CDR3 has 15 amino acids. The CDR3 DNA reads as TGTGCCATCAGAAGCGGGACAGGGCCGACCTACGAGCAGTACTTC. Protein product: CAIRSGTGPTYEQYF.

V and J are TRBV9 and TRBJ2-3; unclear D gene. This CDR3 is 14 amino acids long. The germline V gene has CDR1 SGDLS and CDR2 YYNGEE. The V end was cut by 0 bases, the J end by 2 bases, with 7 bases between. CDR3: CASSVGQITDTQYF. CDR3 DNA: TGTGCCAGCAGCGTAGGGCAGATCACAGATACGCAGTATTTT.

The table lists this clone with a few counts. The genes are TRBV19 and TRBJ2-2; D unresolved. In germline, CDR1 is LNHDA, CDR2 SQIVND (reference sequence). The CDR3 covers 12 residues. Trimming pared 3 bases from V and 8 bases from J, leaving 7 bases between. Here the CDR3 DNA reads TGTGCCAGTAGTATCTGGGCGGGGGAGCTGTTTTTT. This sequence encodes CASSIWAGELFF.

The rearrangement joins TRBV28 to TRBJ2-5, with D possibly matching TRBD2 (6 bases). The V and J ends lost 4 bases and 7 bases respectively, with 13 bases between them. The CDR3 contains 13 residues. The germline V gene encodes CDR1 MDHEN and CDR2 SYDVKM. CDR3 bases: TGTGCCAGCAGTTCCCCGGGGGTCGGGACCCAGTACTTC. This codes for CASSSPGVGTQYF.

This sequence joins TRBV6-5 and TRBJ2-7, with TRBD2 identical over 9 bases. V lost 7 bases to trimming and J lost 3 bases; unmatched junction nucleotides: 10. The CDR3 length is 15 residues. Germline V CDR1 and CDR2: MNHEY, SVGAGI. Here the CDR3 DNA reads TGTGCCAGCATCATTACGGCGGGAGGGGGCTACGAGCAGTACTTC. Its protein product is CASIITAGGGYEQYF.

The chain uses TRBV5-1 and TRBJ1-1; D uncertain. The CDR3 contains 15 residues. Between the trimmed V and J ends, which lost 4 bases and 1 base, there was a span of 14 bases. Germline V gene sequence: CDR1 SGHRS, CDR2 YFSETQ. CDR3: CASSTTGNQNTEAFF. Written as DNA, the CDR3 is TGCGCCAGCAGCACCACCGGGAATCAGAACACTGAAGCTTTCTTT.

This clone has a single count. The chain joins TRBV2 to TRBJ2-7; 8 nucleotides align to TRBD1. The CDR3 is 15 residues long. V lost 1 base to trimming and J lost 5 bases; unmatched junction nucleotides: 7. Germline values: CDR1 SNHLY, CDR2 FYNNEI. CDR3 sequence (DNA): TGTGCCAGCAGTGAAGTCAGGACAGGGTCGGACGAGCAGTACTTC. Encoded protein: CASSEVRTGSDEQYF. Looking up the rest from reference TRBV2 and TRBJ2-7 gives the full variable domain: EPEVTQTPSHQVTQMGQEVILRCVPISNHLYFYWYRQILGQKVEFLVSFYNNEISEKSEIFDDQFSVERPDGSNFTLKIRSTKLEDSAMYFCASSEVRTGSDEQYFGPGTRLTVT.

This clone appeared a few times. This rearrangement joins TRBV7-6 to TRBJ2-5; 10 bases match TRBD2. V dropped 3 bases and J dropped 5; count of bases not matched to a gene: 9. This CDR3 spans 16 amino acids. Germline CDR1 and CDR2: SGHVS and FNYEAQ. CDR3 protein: CASSFRAGGPGETQYF. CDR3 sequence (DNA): TGTGCCAGCAGCTTCCGAGCGGGAGGGCCGGGGGAGACCCAGTACTTC.

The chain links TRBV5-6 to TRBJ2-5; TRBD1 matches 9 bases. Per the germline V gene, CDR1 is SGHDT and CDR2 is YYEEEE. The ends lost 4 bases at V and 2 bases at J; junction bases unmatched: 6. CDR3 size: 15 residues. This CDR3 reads CASSPGQGPQETQYF. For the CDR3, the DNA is TGTGCCAGCAGCCCCGGACAGGGGCCTCAAGAGACCCAGTACTTC.

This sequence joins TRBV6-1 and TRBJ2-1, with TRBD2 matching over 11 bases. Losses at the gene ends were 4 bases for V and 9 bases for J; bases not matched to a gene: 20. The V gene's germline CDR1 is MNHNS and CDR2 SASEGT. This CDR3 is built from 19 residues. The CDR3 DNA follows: TGTGCCAGCAGTGCGCGTACCGGGGGATTAGCGGGAGGGCTGGGTGAGCAGTTCTTC. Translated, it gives CASSARTGGLAGGLGEQFF.

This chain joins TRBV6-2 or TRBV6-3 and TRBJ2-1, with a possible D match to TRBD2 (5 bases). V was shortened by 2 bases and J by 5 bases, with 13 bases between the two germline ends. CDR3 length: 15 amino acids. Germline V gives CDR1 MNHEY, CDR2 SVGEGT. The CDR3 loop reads CASSYDFSDHNEQFF. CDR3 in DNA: TGTGCCAGCAGTTACGACTTTAGCGACCACAATGAGCAGTTCTTC.